A single sample gave rise to the 10 T cell receptor beta chains below, sequenced in a study of cytomegalovirus exposure and HLA in healthy donors. The PCR made use of 60 Vbeta and 13 Jbeta primers. Assay used: immunoSEQ multiplex PCR; TCRdb lists only in-frame clones, some missing. The table shows under 150,000 clones, with 70% to 80% occurring only once. Sequencing was carried out using PBMCs. These receptors came from a man aged 25 to 45 in good health and CMV-seropositive.

V is TRBV2 and J is TRBJ1-4; maybe TRBD1 (6 bases). The CDR3 sequence is 14 residues long. The V end lost 6 bases, the J end lost 8 bases, and 16 bases lay between the germline ends. CDR1 is SNHLY and CDR2 is FYNNEI in the germline V gene. CDR3 nucleotide sequence: TGTGCCAGCAGGGGGGACATGGTGGGCGAAAAACTGTTTTTT. Amino acids: CASRGDMVGEKLFF.

A single count supports this clone. The rearrangement uses TRBV6-8 and TRBJ2-7, with a tentative D call TRBD2 (5 bases). Between the trimmed V and J ends, which lost 5 bases and 2 bases, there was a span of 10 bases. The CDR3 loop spans 13 amino acids. CDR1 is MNHGY, CDR2 SAAAGT, per germline. CDR3 DNA: TGTGCCAGCAGTGGACTGGAGACCTACGAGCAGTACTTC. It specifies CASSGLETYEQYF.

The chain is built from TRBV7-8 and TRBJ2-2, with 9 bases that match TRBD2. The CDR3 length is 18 residues. With 5 bases clipped from V and 5 bases from J, the junction kept 15 bases outside the gene matches. Germline CDR1 SGHVS, CDR2 FQNEAQ. DNA of the CDR3: TGTGCCAGCAGCAACAAATGGGCGGGAGGGCCGGGAACCGGGGAGCTGTTTTTT. Its protein is CASSNKWAGGPGTGELFF. Looking up the rest from reference TRBV7-8 and TRBJ2-2 gives the full variable domain: GAGVSQSPRYKVAKRGQDVALRCDPISGHVSLFWYQQALGQGPEFLTYFQNEAQLDKSGLPSDRFFAERPEGSVSTLKIQRTQQEDSAVYLCASSNKWAGGPGTGELFFGEGSRLTVL.

The chain is built from TRBV10-3 and TRBJ1-2; D is perhaps TRBD1 (5 bases). V dropped 3 bases and J dropped 1 base, with 21 bases sitting between them. The germline gives CDR1 ENHRY, CDR2 SYGVKD. The CDR3 spans 18 residues. The CDR3 protein is CAISEYSWGEEDNYGYTF. Here the CDR3 DNA reads TGTGCCATCAGTGAATACAGCTGGGGGGAAGAAGATAACTATGGCTACACCTTC.

Here the CDR3 reads CASSLNPGGLYGYTF. The CDR3 nucleotides read TGTGCCAGCAGTTTAAACCCAGGAGGCCTCTATGGCTACACCTTC. This sequence joins TRBV27 and TRBJ1-2; D not resolved. Trimming stripped 2 bases from V and 4 bases from J, with 14 bases between. Germline V gene data show CDR1 as MNHEY and CDR2 as SMNVEV (reference sequence). This CDR3 is built from 15 residues.

The V call is TRBV11-2, the J call TRBJ2-7, with 9 bases lining up with TRBD1. Per germline, CDR1 SGHAT and CDR2 FQNNGV. Trimming took 1 base from V and 4 from J; bases not matched to a gene: 8. The CDR3 length is 16 residues. The CDR3 reads CASSLGWTGAGYEQYF. CDR3 nucleotide sequence: TGTGCCAGCAGCTTAGGTTGGACAGGGGCAGGGTACGAGCAGTACTTC.

The chain links TRBV9 to TRBJ2-2, with a tentative D call TRBD2 (6 bases). CDR3 length: 14 amino acids. Trimming stripped 7 bases from V and 0 bases from J, with 10 bases between. Germline CDR1 and CDR2: SGDLS and YYNGEE. This CDR3 is CASGGIANTGELFF. CDR3 sequence (DNA): TGTGCCAGCGGGGGGATCGCGAACACCGGGGAGCTGTTTTTT.

This chain joins TRBV11-1 and TRBJ2-7, with 12 positions matching TRBD2. Germline lookup yields CDR1 SGHAT and CDR2 FQDESV (reference sequence). This CDR3 comprises 15 residues. V lost 5 bases, J lost 4 bases, and 6 bases stayed unmatched. The CDR3 loop reads CASSKTTSGGYEQYF. The CDR3, as DNA: TGTGCCAGCAGCAAAACGACTAGCGGGGGTTACGAGCAGTACTTC. Full variable domain (rest looked up from reference TRBV11-1 and TRBJ2-7): EAEVAQSPRYKITEKSQAVAFWCDPISGHATLYWYRQILGQGPELLVQFQDESVVDDSQLPKDRFSAERLKGVDSTLKIQPAELGDSAMYLCASSKTTSGGYEQYFGPGTRLTVT.

J is TRBJ2-3 and V is TRBV6-1, with TRBD2 identical over 12 bases. Germline lookup yields CDR1 MNHNS and CDR2 SASEGT. There are 14 residues in the CDR3. The CDR3 sequence: CAAGLAGYTDTQYF. The CDR3 DNA reads TGTGCAGCCGGACTAGCGGGATACACAGATACGCAGTATTTT.

The gene calls are TRBV30 and TRBJ2-5, with D tentatively TRBD1 (6 bases). The better agreement between TRBJ2-7 and the DNA end casts doubt on the J call. The CDR3 covers 13 residues. Germline CDR1 and CDR2: GTSNPN and SVGIG (reference sequence). CDR3: CAWSDKGAYEQYF. Here the CDR3 DNA reads TGTGCCTGGAGTGATAAGGGGGCCTACGAGCAGTACTTC.